The entry that follows covers one TCR beta chain sequence. This sample was included in a study of CXCR3-negative and CXCR3-positive naive CD8 T cells. All TRB cDNA libraries came from 5' RACE performed with UMI labels. TCRdb derives one entry per CDR3 protein from the 5' RACE reads, leaving out DNA. Its listing shows tens of thousands of distinct CDR3 sequences. The germline gives CDR1 SGHAT, CDR2 FQNNGV. The CDR3 loop spans 16 amino acids. This chain links TRBV11-2 with TRBJ2-2; TCRdb's assignment of TRBD2 cannot be checked, as there is no DNA. Sequencing used memory CD8+ T cells from blood. This TCR was recovered from a human donor in good health. Some clones in this sample may be carry-over from other donors' samples. This CDR3 is CASSSPVSGGTGELFF.